The next 7 T cell receptor beta chains were all read from a single sample in a study of Graves' ophthalmopathy and Graves' hyperthyroidism. RNA transcripts yielded amplified TCR beta CDR3 regions. Scientists carried out first-round RT-PCR using HTBI primers and then a second-round multiplex PCR. TCRdb used MiXCR to reprocess the multiplex PCR reads, holding one entry per CDR3 protein. The table shows about 590,000 distinct CDR3 sequences, with about 40% occurring only once. Input material: peripheral blood or thyroid tissue (not recorded which). The receptors were gathered from an adult man with Graves' hyperthyroidism.

This clonotype occurred many times. The CDR3 loop reads CASSFSGAAGYTF. The CDR3 coding sequence is TGTGCCAGCAGCTTTTCGGGGGCTGCGGGCTACACCTTC. V usage is TRBV11-2 and J usage is TRBJ1-2, with D perhaps TRBD1 (6 bases). V lost 3 bases and J 8 bases, leaving 13 bases between the germline ends. The length of the CDR3 is 13 residues. Germline values: CDR1 SGHAT, CDR2 FQNNGV.

This clonotype has ten or more counts. The V gene is TRBV9, the J gene TRBJ2-7; D is perhaps TRBD2 (6 bases). The CDR3 covers 15 residues. CDR1 is SGDLS, CDR2 YYNGEE, per germline. V was pared by 2 bases and J by 4 bases, with 16 bases between. The DNA of the CDR3 is TGTGCCAGCAGCGTGGGACTCCAACGAGAATACGAGCAGTACTTC. Its protein is CASSVGLQREYEQYF.

This clonotype was counted between two and nine times. The chain has TRBV25-1 and TRBJ2-3, with 12 bases aligning to TRBD2. V lost 6 bases, J lost 2 bases, and 9 bases stayed unmatched. CDR3 length equals 17 residues. Germline-derived CDR1 and CDR2 are MGHDK and SYGVNS. The CDR3 loop reads CASSTLRLAGVTDTQYF. In DNA form, the CDR3 reads TGTGCCAGCAGCACCCTTAGACTAGCGGGGGTCACAGATACGCAGTATTTT.

This chain uses TRBV19 with TRBJ1-2; 9 bases are a match to TRBD1. The V gene's germline CDR1 is LNHDA and CDR2 SQIVND (reference sequence). CDR3 length: 13 residues. V lost 10 bases and J lost 2; bases outside the gene matches: 5. DNA for the CDR3: TGTGCCACGGGACAGGGAGCAAACTATGGCTACACCTTC. It translates to CATGQGANYGYTF.

Written as DNA, the CDR3 is TGTGCCAGCAGCTTGGGGGCCACGTCACCCCTCCACTTT. Translated, it gives CASSLGATSPLHF. This sequence joins TRBV7-8 and TRBJ1-6, with D possibly being TRBD1 (6 bases). Germline values: CDR1 SGHVS, CDR2 FQNEAQ. This CDR3 has 13 residues. Trimming pared 3 bases from V and 10 bases from J, leaving 10 bases between.

Ten or more counts support this clonotype. The CDR3 nucleotides are TGTGCCAGCAGCTTAGGAGGCAGGGGAAGCTCCTACGAGCAGTACTTC. This translates into CASSLGGRGSSYEQYF. The genes are TRBV7-9 and TRBJ2-7; a weak D match, TRBD1 (6 bases). Trimming took 1 base from V and 0 from J, leaving 13 bases between them. Germline V gene data show CDR1 as SEHNR and CDR2 as FQNEAQ (reference sequence). The CDR3 spans 16 residues.

The chain joins TRBV2 to TRBJ2-2; TRBD2 aligns across 8 bases. Germline-derived CDR1 and CDR2 are SNHLY and FYNNEI. The CDR3 is 16 amino acids. V shed 7 bases, J shed 3 bases, and the junction held 10 bases outside the gene matches. The CDR3 sequence: CASNPRSGSHTGELFF. The CDR3 region has the DNA TGTGCCAGCAACCCCCGAAGCGGGAGTCACACCGGGGAGCTGTTTTTT.